Below, one T cell receptor (beta chain) is given with its context. The sample is drawn from a study of blood T cell repertoires in COVID-19. Study at large: Spain, Italy and the United States supplied samples that represented acute and convalescent COVID-19. Sources were T cells, B-cell-depleted T cells, or PBMCs; the material itself was cDNA or gDNA.

Per the study methods: Amplification with reference gene primers provided the estimates of nucleated cell counts. TCRdb keeps only in-frame clones here, not all; method: immunoSEQ multiplex PCR. V and J calls and clone size are as listed in that table; D and trimming were resolved from the DNA. Of about 97,000 clones in the sample, over 75% were seen once. Source material: peripheral blood. This receptor was obtained from a human donor in a cohort sampled during active COVID-19.

The CDR3 loop reads CASSWTSGTPSQQFF. In DNA form, the CDR3 reads TGTGCCAGCAGTTGGACTAGCGGGACCCCTTCCCAGCAGTTCTTC. The genes are TRBV6-5 and TRBJ2-1, with 12 bases fitting TRBD2. Germline lookup yields CDR1 MNHEY and CDR2 SVGAGI. The length of the CDR3 is 15 residues. The trim removed 4 bases at V and 11 bases at J, leaving 9 bases unmatched.